The 19 T cell receptor beta chains presented below share a single source sample, sequenced in a study of blood T cell repertoires in COVID-19. Generated by immunoSEQ multiplex PCR, the TCRdb table keeps only in-frame clones and is missing some. Of approximately 280,000 clones listed, approximately 91% are singletons. Sequencing used peripheral blood. These TCRs come from a man between 45 and 60 years old with acute or convalescent COVID-19.

The rearrangement links TRBV19 to TRBJ2-7; TRBD2 matches at 7 bases. V was pared by 4 bases and J by 2 bases, with 8 bases of the junction left unmatched. There are 15 residues in the CDR3. Germline V CDR1 and CDR2: LNHDA, SQIVND (reference sequence). The CDR3 DNA follows: TGTGCCAGTAGTACCGGGGGGATCGACGCCTACGAGCAGTACTTC. Encoded protein: CASSTGGIDAYEQYF.

The chain couples TRBV6-5 to TRBJ2-4, with a tentative D call TRBD2 (5 bases). Germline CDR1 and CDR2: MNHEY and SVGAGI. This CDR3 has 12 residues. The V gene lost 4 bases and the J gene lost 9 bases, with 10 bases spanning the gap. CDR3 protein: CASSSPRGIQYF. For the CDR3, the DNA is TGTGCCAGCAGTTCCCCCCGGGGCATTCAGTACTTC.

The gene calls are TRBV6-5 and TRBJ2-2, with D possibly being TRBD1 (6 bases). V shed 8 bases and J shed 2 bases, with 9 bases lying between them. The CDR3 is made up of 13 amino acids. The germline V gene has CDR1 MNHEY and CDR2 SVGAGI. This chain's CDR3 is CASEDSNTGELFF. CDR3 in DNA: TGTGCCAGCGAGGACAGCAACACCGGGGAGCTGTTTTTT.

This chain connects TRBV19 to TRBJ2-1, with 11 bases fitting TRBD2. This CDR3 has 17 amino acids. Germline loops: CDR1 LNHDA, CDR2 SQIVND (reference sequence). V gave up 5 bases and J gave up 6 bases; unmatched junction bases: 12. As DNA, the CDR3 is TGTGCCAGTAGTGATACTACGGTAGCGGGGGGGACCAATGAGCAGTTCTTC. This codes for CASSDTTVAGGTNEQFF.

This sequence joins TRBV27 and TRBJ2-1; TRBD2 matches 9 bases. The CDR3 length is 16 residues. After removal of 3 bases from V and 1 base from J, the junction contained 4 bases not matched to a gene. From germline, CDR1 is MNHEY and CDR2 SMNVEV (reference sequence). The CDR3 loop is CASSFQLAGSYNEQFF. The CDR3 region has the DNA TGTGCCAGCAGTTTTCAGCTAGCGGGGTCCTACAATGAGCAGTTCTTC.

The chain links TRBV27 to TRBJ1-1; D remains ambiguous. V was clipped by 5 bases and J by 4 bases, with 11 bases between them. Germline V gene lookup returns CDR1 MNHEY and CDR2 SMNVEV (reference sequence). This CDR3 has 13 residues. In nucleotides, the CDR3 is TGTGCCAGCAGTGCACTTGTGAGCACTGAAGCTTTCTTT. This sequence encodes CASSALVSTEAFF.

This rearrangement joins TRBV4-2 to TRBJ2-7; tentative D call: TRBD1 (5 bases). V dropped 1 base and J dropped 2 bases, with 9 bases sitting between them. Germline V gene sequence: CDR1 LGHNA, CDR2 YNFKEQ. The CDR3 sequence is 14 residues long. The CDR3 coding sequence is TGTGCCAGCAGCCAAGGGGGCAGGGCCTACGAGCAGTACTTC. Translation gives CASSQGGRAYEQYF.

The chain is built from TRBV6-5 and TRBJ2-2; D is possibly TRBD2 (5 bases). V was pared by 7 bases and J by 4 bases, with 13 bases between. The length of the CDR3 is 14 residues. Germline CDR1 reads MNHEY; CDR2 reads SVGAGI. This chain's CDR3 is CASKVTAGTGELFF. The CDR3 nucleotides are TGTGCCAGCAAGGTTACGGCGGGCACCGGGGAGCTGTTTTTT.

V usage is TRBV12-3 or TRBV12-4 and J usage is TRBJ1-3; tentative D call: TRBD1 (6 bases). Trimming stripped 7 bases from V and 4 bases from J, with 11 bases between. The CDR3 sequence is 13 residues long. CDR3 nucleotide sequence: TGTGCCAGCAAAGGGGGAGCCGGAAACACCATATATTTT. The encoded protein is CASKGGAGNTIYF.

The chain has TRBV18 and TRBJ2-4, with 9 nucleotides matching TRBD1. This CDR3 contains 17 residues. Germline CDR1 and CDR2: KGHSH and LQKENI. The V gene end was trimmed by 0 bases and the J gene end by 3 bases; junction bases not matched to a gene: 6. CDR3 protein: CASSPPGTGSGKNIQYF. CDR3 DNA sequence: TGTGCCAGCTCACCACCCGGGACAGGGTCGGGCAAAAACATTCAGTACTTC.

The chain couples TRBV30 to TRBJ1-2, with 9 positions matching TRBD1. V lost 3 bases to trimming and J lost 4 bases; unmatched junction nucleotides: 6. This CDR3 is 14 amino acids long. From germline, CDR1 is GTSNPN and CDR2 SVGIG (reference sequence). The CDR3 nucleotides are TGTGCCTGGAGGGGACAGGGCAGAGGCTATGGCTACACCTTC. Amino acid sequence: CAWRGQGRGYGYTF.

Written as DNA, the CDR3 is TGTGCCAGCAGCTCTATGACAGGGGGGGATGAAAAACTGTTTTTT. Its protein product is CASSSMTGGDEKLFF. The chain couples TRBV5-6 to TRBJ1-4, with 9 bases matching TRBD1. Germline V lookup: CDR1 SGHDT, CDR2 YYEEEE. The V gene end was trimmed by 3 bases and the J gene end by 6 bases; junction bases not matched to a gene: 6. CDR3 length: 15 residues.

The chain combines TRBV6-6 with TRBJ1-5, with unresolved D. The CDR3 is made up of 11 amino acids. Germline-derived CDR1 and CDR2 are MNHNY and SVGAGI (reference sequence). Deletions cut 6 bases from V and 4 bases from J, with 4 bases between. The CDR3 coding sequence is TGTGCCAGCAGCCGGAATCAGCCCCAGCATTTT. This translates into CASSRNQPQHF.

V gene TRBV7-3 combines with J gene TRBJ1-1; possibly TRBD1 for D (5 bases). Trimming took off 1 base at V and 7 bases at J, with 13 bases between the two ends. Germline V CDR1 and CDR2: SGHTA, FQGTGA. The CDR3 is 14 amino acids. The CDR3 sequence: CASSLSGGGGEAFF. For the CDR3, the DNA is TGTGCCAGCAGCTTAAGCGGCGGGGGAGGTGAAGCTTTCTTT.

The chain employs TRBV13 and TRBJ1-2; 7 positions match TRBD1. V trimming: 1 base; J trimming: 5 bases; junction bases outside the gene matches: 7. This CDR3 region has 15 residues. Germline assignment: CDR1 PRHDT and CDR2 FYEKMQ (reference sequence). CDR3 amino acids: CASSLVSGGWYGYTF. The CDR3 DNA reads as TGTGCCAGCAGCTTAGTGTCAGGGGGGTGGTATGGCTACACCTTC.

Here the CDR3 reads CASSQDENRPYEKLFF. The CDR3 DNA sequence: TGCGCCAGCAGCCAAGATGAAAACAGACCCTATGAAAAACTGTTTTTT. The rearrangement uses TRBV4-1 and TRBJ1-4; D is undetermined. CDR3 length: 16 residues. The germline CDR1 and CDR2 sequences are MGHRA and YSYEKL. V dropped 0 bases and J dropped 6 bases, with 14 bases sitting between them.

The chain links TRBV7-2 to TRBJ2-1, with D perhaps TRBD1 (6 bases). The V gene lost 5 bases and the J gene lost 8 bases, with 22 bases spanning the gap. The germline gives CDR1 SGHTA, CDR2 FQGNSA. The CDR3 is 16 amino acids. The CDR3 protein is CASSPLVGGPLYEQFF. Here the CDR3 DNA reads TGTGCCAGCAGCCCCCTGGTAGGGGGTCCCCTGTATGAGCAGTTCTTC.

The chain couples TRBV7-8 to TRBJ1-4; 8 nucleotides align to TRBD1. Germline values: CDR1 SGHVS, CDR2 FQNEAQ. The junction had 9 bases not matched to a gene; V was cut back by 5 bases and J by 7 bases. The CDR3 spans 15 residues. Here the CDR3 DNA reads TGTGCCAGCAGCAGTACCGGACAGGGCCGTGAAAAACTGTTTTTT. Residues: CASSSTGQGREKLFF.

CDR3 bases: TGTGCCAGCAGTCTACCGGGACTAGCGTCGAACGAGCAGTACTTC. Residues: CASSLPGLASNEQYF. The chain uses TRBV5-4 and TRBJ2-7, with 10 bases fitting TRBD2. The germline gives CDR1 SGHNT, CDR2 YYREEE (reference sequence). The CDR3 sequence is 15 residues long. The J segment lost 5 bases and the V segment lost 5 bases, leaving 10 bases of the junction unmatched.